The entry below describes one TCR beta chain. Its antigen is as yet unknown. The V segment lost 3 bases and the J segment 5 bases; nucleotides outside the gene matches: 9. Germline V CDR1 and CDR2: KGHSH, LQKENI. This CDR3 is built from 17 residues. This sample is drawn from a study of cytomegalovirus exposure and HLA in healthy donors. Findings and limits, study-wide: Some public TCRs appeared in many individuals, while most sequences were rare.

PCR amplification relied on 60 Vbeta primers (plus 13 Jbeta primers). Clones were read by immunoSEQ multiplex PCR, and TCRdb kept only the in-frame ones, dropping some. The sample's table shows tens of thousands of clones. The chain combines TRBV18 with TRBJ2-7; 14 bases match TRBD2. The clonotype originates from a man in his fifties or sixties in good health and CMV-seronegative. Sequences were obtained from PBMCs. The CDR3 region has the DNA TGTGCCAGCTCACCGACGGGACTAGCGGGGGCCTCGGACGAGCAGTACTTC. Amino acids: CASSPTGLAGASDEQYF.